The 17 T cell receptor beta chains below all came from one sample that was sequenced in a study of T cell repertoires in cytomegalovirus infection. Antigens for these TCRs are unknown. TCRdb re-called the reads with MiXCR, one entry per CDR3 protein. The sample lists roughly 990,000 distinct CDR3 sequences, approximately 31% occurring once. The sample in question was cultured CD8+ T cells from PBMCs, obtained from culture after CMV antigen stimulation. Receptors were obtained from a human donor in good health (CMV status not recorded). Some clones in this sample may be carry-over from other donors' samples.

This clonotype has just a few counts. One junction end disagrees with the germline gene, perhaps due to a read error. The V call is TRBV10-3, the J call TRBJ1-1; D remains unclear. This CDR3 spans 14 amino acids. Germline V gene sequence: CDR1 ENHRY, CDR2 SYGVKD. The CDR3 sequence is CATSGGPLRTEAFF. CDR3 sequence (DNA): TGTGCCACCAGTGGAGGCCCCCTGAGGACTGAAGCTTTCTTT.

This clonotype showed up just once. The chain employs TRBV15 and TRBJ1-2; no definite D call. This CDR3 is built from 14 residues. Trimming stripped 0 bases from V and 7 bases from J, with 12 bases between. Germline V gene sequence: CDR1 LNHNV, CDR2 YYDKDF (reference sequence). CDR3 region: CATSRDREIGGYTF. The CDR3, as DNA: TGTGCCACCAGCAGAGATCGGGAAATTGGTGGCTACACCTTC.

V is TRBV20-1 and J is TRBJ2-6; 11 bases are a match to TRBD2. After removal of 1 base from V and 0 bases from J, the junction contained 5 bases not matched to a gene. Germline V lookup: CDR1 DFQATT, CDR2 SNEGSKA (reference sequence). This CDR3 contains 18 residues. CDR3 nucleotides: TGCAGTGCTAGAGGACTAGCGGGAACGAGCTCTGGGGCCAACGTCCTGACTTTC. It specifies CSARGLAGTSSGANVLTF.

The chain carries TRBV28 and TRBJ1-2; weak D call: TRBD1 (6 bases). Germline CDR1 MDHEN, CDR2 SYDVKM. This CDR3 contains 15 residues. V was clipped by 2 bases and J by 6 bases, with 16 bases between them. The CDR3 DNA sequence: TGTGCCAGCAGTTTAGGTACGGGGGCGCCTGATGGCTACACCTTC. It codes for CASSLGTGAPDGYTF.

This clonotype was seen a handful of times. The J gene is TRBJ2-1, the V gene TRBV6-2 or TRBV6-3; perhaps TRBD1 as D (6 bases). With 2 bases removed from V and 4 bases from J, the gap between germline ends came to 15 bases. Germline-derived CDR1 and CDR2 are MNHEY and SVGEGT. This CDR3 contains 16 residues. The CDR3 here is CASSYNQRQVYNEQFF. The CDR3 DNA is TGTGCCAGCAGTTACAATCAGAGACAGGTTTACAATGAGCAGTTCTTC.

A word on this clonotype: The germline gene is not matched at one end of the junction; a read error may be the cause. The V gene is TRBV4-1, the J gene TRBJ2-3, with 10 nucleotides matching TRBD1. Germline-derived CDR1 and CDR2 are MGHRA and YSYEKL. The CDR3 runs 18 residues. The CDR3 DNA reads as TGTGCCAGCAGACAAAGGGCCGTGGGACAGGGGAGATCAGATACGCAGTATTTT. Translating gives CASRQRAVGQGRSDTQYF.

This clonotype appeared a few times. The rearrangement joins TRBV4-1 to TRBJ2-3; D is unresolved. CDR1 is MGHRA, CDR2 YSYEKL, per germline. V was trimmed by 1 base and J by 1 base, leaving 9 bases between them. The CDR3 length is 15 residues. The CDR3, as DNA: TGCGCCAGCAGCCAAGGGCCTTCACGCACAGATACGCAGTATTTT. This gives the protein CASSQGPSRTDTQYF.

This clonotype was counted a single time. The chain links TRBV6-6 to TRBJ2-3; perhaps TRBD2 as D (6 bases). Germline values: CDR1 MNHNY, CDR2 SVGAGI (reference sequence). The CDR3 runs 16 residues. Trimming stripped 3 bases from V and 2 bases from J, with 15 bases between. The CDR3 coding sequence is TGTGCCAGCAGTTATTTAGCGGCGAAACCCACAGATACGCAGTATTTT. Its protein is CASSYLAAKPTDTQYF.

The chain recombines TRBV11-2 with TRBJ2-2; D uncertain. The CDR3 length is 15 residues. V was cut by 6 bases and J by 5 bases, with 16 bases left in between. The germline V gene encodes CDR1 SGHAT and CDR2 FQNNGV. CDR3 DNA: TGTGCCAGCAGAGAAAGGACGGTGGATACCGGGGAGCTGTTTTTT. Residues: CASRERTVDTGELFF.

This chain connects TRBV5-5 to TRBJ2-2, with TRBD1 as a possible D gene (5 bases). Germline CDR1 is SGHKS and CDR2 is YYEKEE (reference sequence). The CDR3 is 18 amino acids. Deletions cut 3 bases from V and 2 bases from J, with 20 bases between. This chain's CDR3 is CASSSLGRPQPNTGELFF. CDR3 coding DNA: TGTGCCAGCAGCTCTCTGGGGCGACCACAGCCAAACACCGGGGAGCTGTTTTTT.

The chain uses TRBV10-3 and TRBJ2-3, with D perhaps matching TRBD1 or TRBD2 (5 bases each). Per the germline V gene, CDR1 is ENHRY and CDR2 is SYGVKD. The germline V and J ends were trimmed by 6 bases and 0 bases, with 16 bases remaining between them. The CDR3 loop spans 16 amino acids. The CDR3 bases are TGTGCCATCAGGGTCCTATTAGGGGACAGCACAGATACGCAGTATTTT. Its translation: CAIRVLLGDSTDTQYF.

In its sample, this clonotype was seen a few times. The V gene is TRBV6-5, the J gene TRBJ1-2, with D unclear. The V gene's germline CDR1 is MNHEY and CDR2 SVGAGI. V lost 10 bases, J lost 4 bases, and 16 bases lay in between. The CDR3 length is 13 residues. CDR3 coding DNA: TGTGCCACCACGGAGGACGAAATCTATGGCTACACCTTC. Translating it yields CATTEDEIYGYTF.

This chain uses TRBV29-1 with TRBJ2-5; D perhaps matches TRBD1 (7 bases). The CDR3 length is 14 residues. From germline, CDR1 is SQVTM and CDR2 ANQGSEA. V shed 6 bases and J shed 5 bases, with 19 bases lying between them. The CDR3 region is CSVTWGDSLETQYF. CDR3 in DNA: TGCAGCGTCACCTGGGGGGACAGTCTCGAGACCCAGTACTTC.

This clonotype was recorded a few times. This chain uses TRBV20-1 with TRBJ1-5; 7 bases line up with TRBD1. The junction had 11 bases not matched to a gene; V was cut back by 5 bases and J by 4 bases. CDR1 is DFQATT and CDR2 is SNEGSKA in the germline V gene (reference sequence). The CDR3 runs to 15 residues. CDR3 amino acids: CSASRQDRPNQPQHF. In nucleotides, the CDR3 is TGCAGTGCTTCTAGGCAGGACAGGCCAAATCAGCCCCAGCATTTT.

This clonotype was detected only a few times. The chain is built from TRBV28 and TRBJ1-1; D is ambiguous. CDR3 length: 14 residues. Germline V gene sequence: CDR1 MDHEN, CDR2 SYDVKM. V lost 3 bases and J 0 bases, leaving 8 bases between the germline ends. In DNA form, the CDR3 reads TGTGCCAGCAGTTTCAGGCAGCTGAACACTGAAGCTTTCTTT. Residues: CASSFRQLNTEAFF.

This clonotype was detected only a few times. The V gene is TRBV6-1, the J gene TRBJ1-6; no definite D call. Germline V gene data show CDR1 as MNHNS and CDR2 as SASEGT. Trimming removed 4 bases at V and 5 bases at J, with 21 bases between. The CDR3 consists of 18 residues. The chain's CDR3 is CASSALSYLSENNSPLHF. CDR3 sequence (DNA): TGTGCCAGCAGTGCACTATCCTATCTCAGTGAGAATAATTCACCCCTCCACTTT.

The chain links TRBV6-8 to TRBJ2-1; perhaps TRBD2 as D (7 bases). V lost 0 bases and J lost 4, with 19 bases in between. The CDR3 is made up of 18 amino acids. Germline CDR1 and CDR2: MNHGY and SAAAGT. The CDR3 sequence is CASSYSIVPGGLYNEQFF. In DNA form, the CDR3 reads TGTGCCAGCAGTTACTCGATAGTTCCGGGGGGCCTTTACAATGAGCAGTTCTTC.